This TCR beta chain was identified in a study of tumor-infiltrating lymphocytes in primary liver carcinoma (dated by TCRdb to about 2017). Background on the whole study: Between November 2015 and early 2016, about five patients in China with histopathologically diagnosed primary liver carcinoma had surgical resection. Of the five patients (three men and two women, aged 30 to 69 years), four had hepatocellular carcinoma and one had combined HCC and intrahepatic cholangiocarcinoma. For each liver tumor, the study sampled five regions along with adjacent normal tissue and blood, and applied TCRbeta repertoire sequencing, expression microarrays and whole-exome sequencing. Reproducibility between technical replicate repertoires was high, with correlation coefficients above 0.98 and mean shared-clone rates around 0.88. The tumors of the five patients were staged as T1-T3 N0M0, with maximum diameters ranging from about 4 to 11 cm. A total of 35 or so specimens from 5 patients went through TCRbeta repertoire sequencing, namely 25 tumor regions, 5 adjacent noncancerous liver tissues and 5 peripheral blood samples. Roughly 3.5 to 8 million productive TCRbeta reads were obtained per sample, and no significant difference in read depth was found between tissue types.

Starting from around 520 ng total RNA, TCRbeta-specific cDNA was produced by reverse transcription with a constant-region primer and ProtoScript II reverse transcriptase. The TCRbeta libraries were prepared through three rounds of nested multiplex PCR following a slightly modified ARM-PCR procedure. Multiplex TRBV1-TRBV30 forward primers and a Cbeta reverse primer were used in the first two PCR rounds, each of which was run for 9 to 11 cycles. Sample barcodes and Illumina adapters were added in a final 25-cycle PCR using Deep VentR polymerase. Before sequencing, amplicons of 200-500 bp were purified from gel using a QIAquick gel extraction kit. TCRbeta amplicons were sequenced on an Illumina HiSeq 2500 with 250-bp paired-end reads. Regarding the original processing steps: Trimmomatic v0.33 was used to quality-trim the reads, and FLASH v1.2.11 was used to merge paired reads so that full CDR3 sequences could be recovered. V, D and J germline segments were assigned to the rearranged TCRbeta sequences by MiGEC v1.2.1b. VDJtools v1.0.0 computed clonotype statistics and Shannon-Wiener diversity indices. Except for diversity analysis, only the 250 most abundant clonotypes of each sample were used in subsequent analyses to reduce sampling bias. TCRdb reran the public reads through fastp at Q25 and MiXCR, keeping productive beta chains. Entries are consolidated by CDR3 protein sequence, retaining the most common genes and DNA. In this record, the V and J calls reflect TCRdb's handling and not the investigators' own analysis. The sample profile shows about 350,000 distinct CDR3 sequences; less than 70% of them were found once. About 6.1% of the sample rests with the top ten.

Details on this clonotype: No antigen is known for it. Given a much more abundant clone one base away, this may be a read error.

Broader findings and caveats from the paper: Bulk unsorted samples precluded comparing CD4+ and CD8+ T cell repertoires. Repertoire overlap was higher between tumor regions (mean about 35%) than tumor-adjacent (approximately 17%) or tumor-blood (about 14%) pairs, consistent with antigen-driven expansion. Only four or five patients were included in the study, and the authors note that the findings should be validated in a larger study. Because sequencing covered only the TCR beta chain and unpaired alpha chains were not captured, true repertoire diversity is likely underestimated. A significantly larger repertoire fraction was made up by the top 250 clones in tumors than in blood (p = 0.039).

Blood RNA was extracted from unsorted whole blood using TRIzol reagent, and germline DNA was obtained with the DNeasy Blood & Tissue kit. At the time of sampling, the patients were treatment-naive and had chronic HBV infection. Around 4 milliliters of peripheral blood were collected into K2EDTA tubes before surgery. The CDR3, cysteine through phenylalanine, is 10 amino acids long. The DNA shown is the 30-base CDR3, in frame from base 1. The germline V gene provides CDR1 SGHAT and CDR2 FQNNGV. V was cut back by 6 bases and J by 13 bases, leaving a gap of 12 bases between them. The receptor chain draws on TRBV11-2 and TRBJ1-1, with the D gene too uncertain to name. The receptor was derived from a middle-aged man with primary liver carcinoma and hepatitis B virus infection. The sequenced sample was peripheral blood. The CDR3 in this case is CASSGPGDFF. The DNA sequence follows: TGTGCCAGCAGTGGTCCGGGAGATTTCTTT. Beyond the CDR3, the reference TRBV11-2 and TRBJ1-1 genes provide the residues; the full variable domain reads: EAGVAQSPRYKIIEKRQSVAFWCNPISGHATLYWYQQILGQGPKLLIQFQNNGVVDDSQLPKDRFSAERLKGVDSTLKIQPAKLEDSAVYLCASSGPGDFFGQGTRLTVV.